The 26 T cell receptor beta chains given below trace back to one sample, sequenced in a study of T cell repertoires in aging, cancer and after chemotherapy. The template was genomic DNA from peripheral blood, not RNA. TRB rearrangements spanning V, D and J were amplified using mixed TRB-A/B primers. Each CDR3 protein is one row after TCRdb ran MiXCR on the multiplex PCR reads. Here the sample spans more than 2,000 distinct CDR3 sequences, roughly 27% being singletons. Sequenced input: blood. These receptors were obtained from a human donor with a solid tumor.

The chain recombines TRBV7-9 with TRBJ2-7; D not certain. Trimming took off 4 bases at V and 6 bases at J, with 7 bases between the two ends. The CDR3 is made up of 11 amino acids. Germline V CDR1 and CDR2: SEHNR, FQNEAQ (reference sequence). The DNA of the CDR3 is TGTGCCAGCAGCTCAACGGGCGAGCAGTACTTC. This gives the protein CASSSTGEQYF.

The rearrangement uses TRBV6-5 and TRBJ2-1, with 9 nucleotides matching TRBD1. With V trimmed by 6 bases and J by 6 bases, 6 bases remained unmatched. The CDR3 is 14 residues long. Germline V gene lookup returns CDR1 MNHEY and CDR2 SVGAGI. CDR3 sequence (DNA): TGTGCCAGCAGCCTCAAGACAGGGGGCAATGAGCAGTTCTTC. It codes for CASSLKTGGNEQFF.

This rearrangement joins TRBV20-1 to TRBJ2-5, with unresolved D. Germline V lookup: CDR1 DFQATT, CDR2 SNEGSKA (reference sequence). The V and J ends lost 3 bases and 2 bases respectively, with 10 bases between them. This CDR3 has 13 residues. The CDR3 sequence: CSARTGFQETQYF. For the CDR3, the DNA is TGCAGTGCTAGGACTGGATTTCAAGAGACCCAGTACTTC.

Within the sample, this clonotype is medium-sized. The J gene is TRBJ1-2, the V gene TRBV19; D not resolved. The germline CDR1 and CDR2 sequences are LNHDA and SQIVND (reference sequence). The length of the CDR3 is 14 residues. Trimming pared 3 bases from V and 3 bases from J, leaving 11 bases between. The CDR3, as DNA: TGTGCCAGTAGTATCCCGGGGATCGACTATGGCTACACCTTC. It translates to CASSIPGIDYGYTF.

In the case of this clonotype: A much larger clone differs from this one at a single base, so this may be a read error. V is TRBV6-1 and J is TRBJ1-1; D might be TRBD1 (6 bases). Looked up from germline, CDR1 is MNHNS and CDR2 is SASEGT. This CDR3 contains 15 residues. The V gene lost 7 bases and the J gene lost 3 bases, with 18 bases spanning the gap. The CDR3: CASNRGAGAHTEAFF. In nucleotides, the CDR3 is TGTGCCAGCAACCGGGGGGCAGGGGCCCACACTGAAGCTTTCTTT.

The chain couples TRBV10-2 to TRBJ1-6, with unresolved D. The CDR3 extends over 13 amino acids. The V end lost 0 bases, the J end lost 7 bases, and 4 bases lay between the germline ends. Germline V gives CDR1 WSHSY, CDR2 SAAADI. CDR3 loop: CASSESINSPLHF. The CDR3, as DNA: TGCGCCAGCAGTGAGTCAATCAATTCACCCCTCCACTTT.

V is TRBV20-1 and J is TRBJ2-1, with 8 bases lining up with TRBD2. The CDR3 sequence is 15 residues long. Germline CDR1 DFQATT, CDR2 SNEGSKA (reference sequence). V lost 0 bases and J lost 2; bases outside the gene matches: 3. As DNA, the CDR3 is TGCAGTGCTAGAGATAGCGGGAAGCCCTACAATGAGCAGTTCTTC. It codes for CSARDSGKPYNEQFF.

In DNA form, the CDR3 reads TGTGCCAGCAGTGACAGGGGGATCGGGGAGCTGTTTTTT. Residues: CASSDRGIGELFF. The chain links TRBV6-4 to TRBJ2-2; possible D gene TRBD1, 6 bases. This CDR3 is 13 amino acids long. The V gene lost 2 bases and the J gene lost 7 bases, with 8 bases spanning the gap. Germline CDR1 is MRHNA and CDR2 is SNTAGT.

This clonotype was counted a few times. The rearrangement uses TRBV7-2 and TRBJ2-4; the D is unclear. V was cut by 5 bases and J by 2 bases, with 13 bases left in between. The V gene's germline CDR1 is SGHTA and CDR2 FQGNSA. The CDR3 spans 15 residues. The CDR3 protein is CASSPRPDSKNIQYF. Written as DNA, the CDR3 is TGTGCCAGCAGCCCCCGCCCCGACTCCAAAAACATTCAGTACTTC.

There are a few counts of this clonotype. The genes are TRBV20-1 and TRBJ2-1; the D call may be TRBD1 or TRBD2 (5 bases each). The CDR3 extends over 15 amino acids. CDR1 and CDR2 from the germline V gene are DFQATT and SNEGSKA (reference sequence). Trimming stripped 3 bases from V and 1 base from J, with 13 bases between. The CDR3 DNA reads as TGCAGTGCTAGGAGCCAGTGGGGGTCCTACAATGAGCAGTTCTTC. Translating gives CSARSQWGSYNEQFF.

The chain employs TRBV20-1 and TRBJ2-3; D is undetermined. CDR3 size: 15 residues. The V gene lost 0 bases and the J gene lost 0 bases, with 10 bases spanning the gap. Germline V gene sequence: CDR1 DFQATT, CDR2 SNEGSKA (reference sequence). Written as DNA, the CDR3 is TGCAGTGCTAGAGATCTTGATACTAGCACAGATACGCAGTATTTT. Translated, it gives CSARDLDTSTDTQYF.

The chain couples TRBV19 to TRBJ2-5; D is possibly TRBD1 (5 bases). Between the trimmed V and J ends, which lost 7 bases and 9 bases, there was a span of 18 bases. The CDR3 is 13 residues long. Per germline, CDR1 LNHDA and CDR2 SQIVND (reference sequence). The CDR3 region has the DNA TGTGCCAGTAAAGGTCTCCCACAAGGGGCCCAGTACTTC. Residues: CASKGLPQGAQYF.

This clonotype was observed a few times. In DNA, the CDR3 is TGCAGTGCTAGAGAAGGAGCGGTCTTCAATGAGCAGTTCTTC. Amino acids: CSAREGAVFNEQFF. The rearrangement uses TRBV20-1 and TRBJ2-1, with D possibly being TRBD2 (5 bases). The V end lost 0 bases, the J end lost 6 bases, and 12 bases lay between the germline ends. The germline CDR1 and CDR2 sequences are DFQATT and SNEGSKA (reference sequence). The CDR3 spans 14 residues.

This clonotype has only a few counts. This sequence joins TRBV10-3 and TRBJ2-3, with D possibly TRBD1 on 6 matching bases. The germline V gene has CDR1 ENHRY and CDR2 SYGVKD. Trimming left V 6 bases short and J 2 bases short, with 9 bases between. CDR3 length equals 13 residues. The CDR3 reads CAISWDNTDTQYF. The CDR3 DNA reads as TGTGCCATCAGCTGGGACAACACAGATACGCAGTATTTT.

This clonotype ranks as medium-sized. V is TRBV7-6 and J is TRBJ2-3, with D hard to call. The germline CDR1 and CDR2 sequences are SGHVS and FNYEAQ. This CDR3 is built from 15 residues. With 5 bases removed from V and 0 bases from J, the gap between germline ends came to 12 bases. CDR3 coding DNA: TGTGCCAGCAGCCCAACTCCTTTTAGCACAGATACGCAGTATTTT. Translated: CASSPTPFSTDTQYF.

In its sample, this clonotype is large. The rearrangement joins TRBV6-1 to TRBJ2-6; D is undetermined. Trimming cost V 0 bases and J 0 bases, with 3 bases left between them. In germline, CDR1 is MNHNS, CDR2 SASEGT. The CDR3 consists of 15 residues. This CDR3 is CASSEASSGANVLTF. The CDR3 region has the DNA TGTGCCAGCAGTGAAGCGAGCTCTGGGGCCAACGTCCTGACTTTC.

By share, this clonotype ranks as large. The genes are TRBV6-1 and TRBJ1-6, with 9 bases fitting TRBD1. V lost 7 bases, J lost 10 bases, and 8 bases stayed unmatched. Per the germline V gene, CDR1 is MNHNS and CDR2 is SASEGT. This CDR3 is 14 amino acids long. The CDR3 nucleotides are TGTGCCAGCATGGGGGGACAGGGAGGATCACCCCTCCACTTT. Amino acid sequence: CASMGGQGGSPLHF.

There are a few counts of this clonotype. V gene TRBV19 combines with J gene TRBJ2-5; weak D call: TRBD1 (5 bases). Between the trimmed V and J ends, which lost 6 bases and 5 bases, there was a span of 22 bases. The CDR3 has 16 amino acids. Per the germline V gene, CDR1 is LNHDA and CDR2 is SQIVND (reference sequence). This CDR3 is CASRIGGHPLRETQYF. CDR3 sequence (DNA): TGTGCCAGTAGAATCGGTGGACACCCGCTCAGGGAGACCCAGTACTTC.

This clonotype was detected a few times. V gene TRBV12-3 or TRBV12-4 combines with J gene TRBJ2-7; the D gene is possibly TRBD1 (6 bases). V was pared by 7 bases and J by 5 bases, with 15 bases between. The CDR3 runs to 13 residues. CDR3 residues: CASKIMWGHEQYF. DNA of the CDR3: TGTGCCAGCAAAATAATGTGGGGGCACGAGCAGTACTTC.

In its sample, this clonotype was seen a few times. The rearrangement joins TRBV12-3 or TRBV12-4 to TRBJ2-7, with 11 bases lining up with TRBD2. This CDR3 spans 16 amino acids. V was clipped by 5 bases and J by 7 bases; unmatched bases: 13. In DNA, the CDR3 is TGTGCCAGCAGTCCCTCAAGCCTAGCGGGGGGACGGGAGCAGTACTTC. Protein product: CASSPSSLAGGREQYF.

This clonotype ranks as medium-sized. The J gene is TRBJ2-3, the V gene TRBV15; 16 bases agree with TRBD2. Germline lookup yields CDR1 LNHNV and CDR2 YYDKDF (reference sequence). This CDR3 comprises 16 residues. The J segment lost 4 bases and the V segment lost 3 bases, leaving 1 base of the junction unmatched. In nucleotides, the CDR3 is TGTGCCACCAGCAGCGGGACTAGCGGGGGGGCAGATACGCAGTATTTT. Residues: CATSSGTSGGADTQYF.

This clonotype has only a few counts. The rearrangement links TRBV11-3 to TRBJ2-1, with 12 bases matching TRBD2. CDR1 and CDR2 from the germline V gene are SGHNT and YENEEA. V lost 4 bases, J lost 6 bases, and 4 bases stayed unmatched. The CDR3 length is 15 residues. The CDR3 is CASSSLAGGGNEQFF. CDR3 bases: TGTGCCAGCAGCTCCCTAGCGGGAGGGGGCAATGAGCAGTTCTTC.

This clonotype is medium-sized. The V call is TRBV30, the J call TRBJ1-6, with TRBD1 matching 7 bases. Losses at the gene ends were 6 bases for V and 10 bases for J; bases not matched to a gene: 9. There are 13 residues in the CDR3. Germline CDR1 GTSNPN, CDR2 SVGIG (reference sequence). The CDR3 reads CACNGQAYSPLHF. Written as DNA, the CDR3 is TGTGCCTGTAACGGACAGGCATACTCACCCCTCCACTTT.

Sample share makes this clonotype medium-sized. This rearrangement joins TRBV5-4 to TRBJ1-2; 8 bases are shared with TRBD1. The CDR3 is made up of 14 amino acids. Germline V lookup: CDR1 SGHNT, CDR2 YYREEE (reference sequence). V lost 6 bases to trimming and J lost 6 bases; unmatched junction nucleotides: 10. The chain's CDR3 is CASNPHRGRDGYTF. The DNA of the CDR3 is TGTGCCAGCAACCCACACAGGGGGAGGGATGGCTACACCTTC.

The rearrangement joins TRBV4-3 to TRBJ1-3, with TRBD1 as a possible D gene (6 bases). V lost 2 bases to trimming and J lost 0 bases, with 20 bases between them. The CDR3 is 19 amino acids. CDR1 and CDR2 (germline): LGHNA, YSLEER. The CDR3 is CASSQKVRGGFPSGNTIYF. Here the CDR3 DNA reads TGCGCCAGCAGCCAAAAGGTCAGAGGGGGATTCCCCTCTGGAAACACCATATATTTT.

This clonotype is labeled medium-sized. The V and J genes are TRBV6-2 or TRBV6-3 and TRBJ2-3; the match to TRBD2 covers 11 bases. The V gene end was trimmed by 8 bases and the J gene end by 5 bases; junction bases not matched to a gene: 15. This CDR3 is 17 amino acids long. Germline loops: CDR1 MNHEY, CDR2 SVGEGT. Written as DNA, the CDR3 is TGTGCCAGCGCATATTCGGCGACTAGCGGGGTGTTAGATACGCAGTATTTT. Protein: CASAYSATSGVLDTQYF.